These 13 T cell receptor beta chains originate from one sample sequenced in a study of T cell repertoires in cytomegalovirus infection. One entry per CDR3 protein, called by TCRdb with MiXCR from the reads. The sample consists of around 250,000 distinct CDR3 sequences, more than 15% of them appearing once. Sequencing used CD8+ T cells from PBMCs. The receptors here all came from a human donor in good health (CMV status not recorded). Some clones in this sample may be carry-over from other donors' samples.

As regards this clonotype: This may be a read error, as it is one base from a much larger clone. The chain employs TRBV4-1 and TRBJ1-1; possibly TRBD1 for D (5 bases). The V gene's germline CDR1 is MGHRA and CDR2 YSYEKL. The CDR3 is 17 residues long. Trimming took 2 bases from V and 0 from J, leaving 16 bases between them. CDR3 residues: CASSQRPRTNLNTEAFF. The CDR3 DNA reads TGCGCCAGCAGCCAAAGACCCCGGACAAACTTGAACACTGAAGCTTTCTTT.

This clonotype was observed many times. The CDR3 DNA follows: TGTGCCAGCAGCAGATGGACAGAGAACACTGAAGCTTTCTTT. Its translation is CASSRWTENTEAFF. The gene calls are TRBV5-5 and TRBJ1-1; D is perhaps TRBD1 (6 bases). The CDR3 length is 14 residues. V gave up 4 bases and J gave up 1 base, with 11 bases separating them. Germline V lookup: CDR1 SGHKS, CDR2 YYEKEE (reference sequence).

The chain couples TRBV7-9 to TRBJ2-2; 8 bases are a match to TRBD1. This CDR3 spans 18 amino acids. V lost 6 bases to trimming and J lost 0 bases; unmatched junction nucleotides: 12. Germline V CDR1 and CDR2: SEHNR, FQNEAQ (reference sequence). Here the CDR3 DNA reads TGTGCCAGCAGTTATAGACCGACAGGGGTCACGAACACCGGGGAGCTGTTTTTT. Translated, it gives CASSYRPTGVTNTGELFF.

V usage is TRBV5-4 and J usage is TRBJ2-5, with TRBD2 matching over 7 bases. CDR1 is SGHNT and CDR2 is YYREEE in the germline V gene (reference sequence). J was trimmed by 5 bases and V by 4 bases; bases with no gene match: 11. The CDR3 extends over 15 amino acids. DNA of the CDR3: TGTGCCAGCAGCCCCAGTTGGGAGGGACCGGAGACCCAGTACTTC. Translated, it gives CASSPSWEGPETQYF.

The sample holds a few counts of this clonotype. This chain links TRBV7-3 with TRBJ2-1, with TRBD2 as a possible D gene (6 bases). This CDR3 is 15 amino acids long. Germline V gene sequence: CDR1 SGHTA, CDR2 FQGTGA. V lost 5 bases to trimming and J lost 2 bases, with 13 bases between them. CDR3 sequence (DNA): TGTGCCAGCAGCCTCGCCCCGGGGGCCTACAATGAGCAGTTCTTC. Encoded protein: CASSLAPGAYNEQFF. Filled out from reference TRBV7-3 and TRBJ2-1, the complete variable domain reads GAGVSQTPSNKVTEKGKYVELRCDPISGHTALYWYRQSLGQGPEFLIYFQGTGAADDSGLPNDRFFAVRPEGSVSTLKIQRTERGDSAVYLCASSLAPGAYNEQFFGPGTRLTVL.

This clonotype was observed a handful of times. The rearrangement links TRBV4-2 to TRBJ2-4, with D perhaps matching TRBD1 (6 bases). The germline V gene has CDR1 LGHNA and CDR2 YNFKEQ. V lost 1 base and J lost 8, with 21 bases in between. The CDR3 has 17 amino acids. The DNA for the CDR3 is TGTGCCAGCAGCCAAGGCCAGGGGTACACGACTAAGGACATTCAGTACTTC. Translating it yields CASSQGQGYTTKDIQYF.

The chain couples TRBV19 to TRBJ2-2; 7 bases map to TRBD2. J was trimmed by 4 bases and V by 1 base; bases with no gene match: 9. Germline CDR1 reads LNHDA; CDR2 reads SQIVND (reference sequence). The CDR3 covers 17 residues. CDR3 sequence (DNA): TGTGCCAGTAGTATAGGAATCTTCACGGGGGGCACCGGGGAGCTGTTTTTT. This sequence encodes CASSIGIFTGGTGELFF. Supplemented by reference TRBV19 and TRBJ2-2, the full variable domain reads DGGITQSPKYLFRKEGQNVTLSCEQNLNHDAMYWYRQDPGQGLRLIYYSQIVNDFQKGDIAEGYSVSREKKESFPLTVTSAQKNPTAFYLCASSIGIFTGGTGELFFGEGSRLTVL.

This clonotype was picked up a small number of times. This chain uses TRBV2 with TRBJ2-3; D is uncertain. This CDR3 has 12 amino acids. Trimming stripped 9 bases from V and 5 bases from J, with 12 bases between. Germline V gives CDR1 SNHLY, CDR2 FYNNEI. The CDR3 sequence is CARGRLRDTQYF. The CDR3 bases are TGTGCCAGAGGCAGGTTAAGAGATACGCAGTATTTT.

The chain recombines TRBV27 with TRBJ2-3; D not resolved. The germline CDR1 and CDR2 sequences are MNHEY and SMNVEV (reference sequence). The CDR3 sequence is 13 residues long. Trimming stripped 2 bases from V and 5 bases from J, with 8 bases between. Here the CDR3 DNA reads TGTGCCAGCAGTTTAATCACGGGAGATACGCAGTATTTT. It codes for CASSLITGDTQYF.

This clonotype has at least ten counts. CDR3 bases: TGTGCCAGCAGCCAAGCCCTCCGGGACAGCTTACAGGGGCAGTTCTTC. It encodes CASSQALRDSLQGQFF. The gene calls are TRBV14 and TRBJ2-1; 7 positions match TRBD1. This CDR3 has 16 residues. Germline V gene sequence: CDR1 SGHDN, CDR2 FVKESK. With V trimmed by 1 base and J by 12 bases, 15 bases remained unmatched.

There are many counts of this clonotype. V usage is TRBV7-2 and J usage is TRBJ1-4; 10 bases match TRBD1. CDR3 length: 15 residues. Losses at the gene ends were 5 bases for V and 7 bases for J; bases not matched to a gene: 7. CDR1 is SGHTA and CDR2 is FQGNSA in the germline V gene. The CDR3 nucleotides read TGTGCCAGCAGCCCCTGGGACAGGGGAGGTGAAAAACTGTTTTTT. Protein sequence: CASSPWDRGGEKLFF.

In this sample, this clonotype turned up many times. J is TRBJ2-1 and V is TRBV7-6; 16 nucleotides align to TRBD2. Per germline, CDR1 SGHVS and CDR2 FNYEAQ. The CDR3 contains 19 residues. V trimming: 5 bases; J trimming: 2 bases; junction bases outside the gene matches: 9. In nucleotides, the CDR3 is TGTGCCAGCAGCCCCGGGCCGGGACTAGCGGGGGGGGCCTACAATGAGCAGTTCTTC. Its protein is CASSPGPGLAGGAYNEQFF.

This clonotype was seen a few times. This chain uses TRBV19 with TRBJ2-7; no firm D call. V shed 2 bases and J shed 2 bases, with 10 bases lying between them. The CDR3 runs 14 residues. Per the germline V gene, CDR1 is LNHDA and CDR2 is SQIVND (reference sequence). The CDR3 reads CASSIIGIPYEQYF. The CDR3 DNA follows: TGTGCCAGTAGTATAATTGGGATACCCTACGAGCAGTACTTC. The whole variable domain, remainder taken from reference TRBV19 and TRBJ2-7, is DGGITQSPKYLFRKEGQNVTLSCEQNLNHDAMYWYRQDPGQGLRLIYYSQIVNDFQKGDIAEGYSVSREKKESFPLTVTSAQKNPTAFYLCASSIIGIPYEQYFGPGTRLTVT.